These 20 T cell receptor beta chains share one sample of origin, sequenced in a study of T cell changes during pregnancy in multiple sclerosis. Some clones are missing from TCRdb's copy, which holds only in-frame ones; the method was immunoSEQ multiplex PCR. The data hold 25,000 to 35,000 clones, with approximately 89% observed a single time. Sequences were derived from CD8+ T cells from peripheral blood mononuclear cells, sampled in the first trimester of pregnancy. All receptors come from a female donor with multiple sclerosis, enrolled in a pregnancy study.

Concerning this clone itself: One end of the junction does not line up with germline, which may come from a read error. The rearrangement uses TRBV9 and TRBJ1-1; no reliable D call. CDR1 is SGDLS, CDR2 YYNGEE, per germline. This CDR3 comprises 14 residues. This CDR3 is CASSVAEMNTEAFF. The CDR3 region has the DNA TGTGCCAGCAGCGTAGCTGAAATGAACACCGAAGCTTTCTTT.

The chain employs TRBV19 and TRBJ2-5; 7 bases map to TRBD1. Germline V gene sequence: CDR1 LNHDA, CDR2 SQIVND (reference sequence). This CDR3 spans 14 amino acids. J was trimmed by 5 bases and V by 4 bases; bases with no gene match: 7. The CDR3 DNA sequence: TGTGCCAGTAGTAGGCGACAGGGAATGGAGACCCAGTACTTC. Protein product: CASSRRQGMETQYF.

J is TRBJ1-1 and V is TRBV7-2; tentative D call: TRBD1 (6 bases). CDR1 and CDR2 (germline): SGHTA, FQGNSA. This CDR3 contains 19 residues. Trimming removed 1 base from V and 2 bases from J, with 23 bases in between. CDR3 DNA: TGTGCCAGCAGCTTAGAACAGACCCAGGGGTATGGACACAACACTGAAGCTTTCTTT. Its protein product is CASSLEQTQGYGHNTEAFF. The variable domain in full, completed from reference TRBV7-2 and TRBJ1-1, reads GAGVSQSPSNKVTEKGKDVELRCDPISGHTALYWYRQSLGQGLEFLIYFQGNSAPDKSGLPSDRFSAERTGGSVSTLTIQRTQQEDSAVYLCASSLEQTQGYGHNTEAFFGQGTRLTVV.

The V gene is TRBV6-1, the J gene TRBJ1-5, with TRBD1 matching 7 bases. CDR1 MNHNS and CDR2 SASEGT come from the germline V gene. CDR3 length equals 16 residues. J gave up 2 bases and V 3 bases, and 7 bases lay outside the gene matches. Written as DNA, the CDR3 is TGTGCCAGCAGTGATGAGAACAGGGGAGGCAATCAGCCCCAGCATTTT. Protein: CASSDENRGGNQPQHF.

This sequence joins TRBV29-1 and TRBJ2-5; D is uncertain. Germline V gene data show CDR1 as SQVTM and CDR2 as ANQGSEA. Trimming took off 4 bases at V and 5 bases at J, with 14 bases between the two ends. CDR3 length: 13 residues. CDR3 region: CSVAAPGVETQYF. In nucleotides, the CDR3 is TGCAGCGTTGCGGCCCCTGGAGTGGAGACCCAGTACTTC.

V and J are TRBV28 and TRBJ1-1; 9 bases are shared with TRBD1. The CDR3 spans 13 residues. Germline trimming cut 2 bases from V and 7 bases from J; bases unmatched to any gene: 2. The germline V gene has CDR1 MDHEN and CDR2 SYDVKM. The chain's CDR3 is CASSLGTGIEAFF. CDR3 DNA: TGTGCCAGCAGTTTAGGGACAGGGATTGAAGCTTTCTTT.

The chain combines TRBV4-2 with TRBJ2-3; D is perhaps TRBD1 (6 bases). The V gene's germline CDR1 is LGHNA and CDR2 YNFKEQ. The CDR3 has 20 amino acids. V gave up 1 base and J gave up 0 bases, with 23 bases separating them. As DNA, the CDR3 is TGTGCCAGCAGCCAAGTCGAAGTTTACCTAGGGACAACTAGCACAGATACGCAGTATTTT. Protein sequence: CASSQVEVYLGTTSTDTQYF.

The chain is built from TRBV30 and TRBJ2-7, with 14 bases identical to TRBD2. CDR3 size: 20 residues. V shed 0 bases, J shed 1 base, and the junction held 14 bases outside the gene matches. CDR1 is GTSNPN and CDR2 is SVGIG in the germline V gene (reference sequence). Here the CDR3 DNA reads TGTGCCTGGAGTGTACCCTCACTGACTAGCGGGAGGGCCGAATCCTACGAGCAGTACTTC. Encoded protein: CAWSVPSLTSGRAESYEQYF.

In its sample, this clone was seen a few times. In nucleotides, the CDR3 is TGTGCCAGCAGCTTACAAGCGACAGAGAACACTGAAGCTTTCTTT. This sequence encodes CASSLQATENTEAFF. V usage is TRBV13 and J usage is TRBJ1-1; TRBD1 might be the D (5 bases). V was pared by 2 bases and J by 1 base, with 11 bases between. CDR1 and CDR2 (germline): PRHDT, FYEKMQ (reference sequence). The CDR3 is 15 residues long.

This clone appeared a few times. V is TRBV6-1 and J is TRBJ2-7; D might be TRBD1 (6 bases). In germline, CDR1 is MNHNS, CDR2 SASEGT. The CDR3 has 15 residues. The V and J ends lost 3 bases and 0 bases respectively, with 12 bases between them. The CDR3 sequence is CASSEWTAPSYEQYF. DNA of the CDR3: TGTGCCAGCAGTGAGTGGACAGCACCCTCCTACGAGCAGTACTTC.

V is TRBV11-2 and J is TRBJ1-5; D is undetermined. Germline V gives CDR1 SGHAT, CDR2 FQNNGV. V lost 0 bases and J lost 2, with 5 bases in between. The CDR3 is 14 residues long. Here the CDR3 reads CASSLDQGNQPQHF. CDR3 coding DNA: TGTGCCAGCAGCTTAGACCAGGGCAATCAGCCCCAGCATTTT.

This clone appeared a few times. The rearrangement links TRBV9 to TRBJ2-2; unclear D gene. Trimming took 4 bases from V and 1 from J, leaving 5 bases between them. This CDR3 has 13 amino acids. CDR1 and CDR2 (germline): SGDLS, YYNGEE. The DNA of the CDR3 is TGTGCCAGCAGCCCAGTGAACACCGGGGAGCTGTTTTTT. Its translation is CASSPVNTGELFF.

CDR3 DNA: TGTGCCACCGCGGGTCAGACCTACAATGAGCAGTTCTTC. Protein product: CATAGQTYNEQFF. The V gene is TRBV27, the J gene TRBJ2-1; perhaps TRBD2 as D (5 bases). The length of the CDR3 is 13 residues. V was trimmed by 10 bases and J by 2 bases, leaving 12 bases between them. The germline V gene encodes CDR1 MNHEY and CDR2 SMNVEV (reference sequence).

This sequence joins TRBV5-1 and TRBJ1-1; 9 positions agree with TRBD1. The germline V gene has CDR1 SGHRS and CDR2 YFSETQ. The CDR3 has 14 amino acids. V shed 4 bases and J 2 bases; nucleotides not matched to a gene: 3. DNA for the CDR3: TGCGCCAGCAGCCCGGGACAGGGAAACACTGAAGCTTTCTTT. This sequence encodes CASSPGQGNTEAFF.

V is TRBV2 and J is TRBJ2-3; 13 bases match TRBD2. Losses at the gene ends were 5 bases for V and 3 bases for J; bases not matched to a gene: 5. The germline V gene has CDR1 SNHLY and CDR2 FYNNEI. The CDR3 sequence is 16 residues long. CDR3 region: CASSPRTSGSTDTQYF. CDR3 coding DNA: TGTGCCAGCAGTCCCAGGACTAGCGGGAGTACAGATACGCAGTATTTT.

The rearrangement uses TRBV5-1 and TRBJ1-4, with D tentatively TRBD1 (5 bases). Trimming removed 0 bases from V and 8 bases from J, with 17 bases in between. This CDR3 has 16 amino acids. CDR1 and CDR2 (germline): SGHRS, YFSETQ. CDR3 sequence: CASSLDGSGRGEKLFF. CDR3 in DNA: TGCGCCAGCAGCTTGGACGGAAGCGGGCGGGGCGAAAAACTGTTTTTT.

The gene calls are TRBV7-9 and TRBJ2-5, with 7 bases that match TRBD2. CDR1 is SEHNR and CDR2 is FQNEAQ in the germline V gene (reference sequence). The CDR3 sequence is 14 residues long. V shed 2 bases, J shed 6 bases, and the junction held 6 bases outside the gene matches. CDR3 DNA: TGTGCCAGCAGCTTAAGGGACTATCAGCAGACCCAGTACTTC. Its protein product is CASSLRDYQQTQYF.

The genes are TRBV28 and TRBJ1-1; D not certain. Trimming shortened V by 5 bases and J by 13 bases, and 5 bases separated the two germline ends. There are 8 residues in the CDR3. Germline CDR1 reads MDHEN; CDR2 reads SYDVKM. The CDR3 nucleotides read TGTGCCAGCAGTGGGCTTTTCTTT. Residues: CASSGLFF.

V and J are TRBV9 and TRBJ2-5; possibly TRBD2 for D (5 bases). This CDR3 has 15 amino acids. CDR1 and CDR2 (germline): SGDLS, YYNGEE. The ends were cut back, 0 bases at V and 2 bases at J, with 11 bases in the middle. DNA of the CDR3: TGTGCCAGCAGCGTAGGAGGAGGTAGTCAAGAGACCCAGTACTTC. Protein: CASSVGGGSQETQYF. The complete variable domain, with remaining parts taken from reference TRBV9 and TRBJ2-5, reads DSGVTQTPKHLITATGQRVTLRCSPRSGDLSVYWYQQSLDQGLQFLIQYYNGEERAKGNILERFSAQQFPDLHSELNLSSLELGDSALYFCASSVGGGSQETQYFGPGTRLLVL.

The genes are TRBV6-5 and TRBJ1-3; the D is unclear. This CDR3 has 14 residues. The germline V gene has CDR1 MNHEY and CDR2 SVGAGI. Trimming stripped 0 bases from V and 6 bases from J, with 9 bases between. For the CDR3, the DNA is TGTGCCAGCAGTTACTCCCAGAGGATAAACACCATATATTTT. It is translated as CASSYSQRINTIYF.